This TCR beta chain was observed in a study of control samples from healthy donors and cancer patients. This clone is a singleton in its sample. Clones were read by immunoSEQ multiplex PCR, and TCRdb kept only the in-frame ones, dropping some. Of some 98,000 clones listed, roughly 84% are singletons. Germline V CDR1 and CDR2: SNHLY, FYNNEI. The CDR3 loop spans 13 amino acids. Trimming took off 6 bases at V and 4 bases at J, with 10 bases between the two ends. The sample was PBMCs. The TCR originated in a man between 65 and 85 years old with lung cancer. The V gene is TRBV2, the J gene TRBJ1-5; TRBD1 might be the D (5 bases). The CDR3 here is CASRAGINQPQHF. In DNA form, the CDR3 reads TGTGCCAGCAGGGCAGGGATAAATCAGCCCCAGCATTTT.